This T cell receptor beta chain was found in a study of cytomegalovirus exposure and HLA in healthy donors. Study-wide results and limits: Later analysis demonstrated an association between a missense DCLRE1C variant and TCR beta V- and J-gene trimming. Sequencing had likely introduced a cluster of highly shared sequence variants as an artifact.

The PCR contained 60 Vbeta and 13 Jbeta primers. The authors' processing: The authors later counted roughly 76 million unique TCR beta chains, 9 million to 14 million of them shared. Using immunoSEQ multiplex PCR, the repertoire was profiled, and TCRdb retains in-frame clones only, with some absent. That table gives V, J and clone size, and the DNA gave D and trimming. The sample lists about 120,000 clones, 8.5% to 9% occurring once. The length of the CDR3 is 16 residues. CDR1 SGHRS and CDR2 YFSETQ come from the germline V gene. Trimming removed 0 bases from V and 5 bases from J; junction bases left unmatched: 9. In regard to this clone: Antigen unknown.

The clonotype originates from a woman aged 40 to 55 in good health and CMV-seropositive. The chain combines TRBV5-1 with TRBJ2-7; TRBD1 matches at 9 bases. The sequenced material came from PBMCs. The CDR3 sequence: CASSLANIRTGDEQYF. CDR3 nucleotides: TGCGCCAGCAGCTTGGCCAATATAAGGACAGGGGACGAGCAGTACTTC.